Listed below are T cell receptor beta chains from one sample, sequenced in a study of blood T cell repertoires in COVID-19. The data were produced by immunoSEQ multiplex PCR, yet TCRdb's version contains in-frame clones alone and is incomplete. This table holds around 190,000 clones, roughly 85% found once. The sequenced material came from PBMCs or T cells enriched from blood (not recorded which). The receptors come from a woman between 18 and 29 years old who had recovered from COVID-19. CDR3s include the opening cysteine and the closing phenylalanine or tryptophan. A D gene is named only where the DNA matches it firmly. Clone size appears in some rows only: once, few, many, or a class for an expanded clone.

>.|TRBJ1-2|TRBV10-3|.
TGTGCCATCAGTGAGTTGCAGGGTGGATATGGCTACACCTTC
CAISELQGGYGYTF
>.|TRBJ1-6|TRBV18|.
TGTGCCAGCTCACCTTATGAACAGGGTGTAAATTCACCCCTCCACTTT
CASSPYEQGVNSPLHF
>.|TRBJ1-1|TRBV6-4|TRBD1
TGTGCCACTACAGGGGGGTTCACTGAAGCTTTCTTT
CATTGGFTEAFF
>once|TRBJ2-1|TRBV27|.
TGTGCCAGCAGTTTCCAGGGAAATGAGCAGTTCTTC
CASSFQGNEQFF
>.|TRBJ2-7|TRBV6-2/TRBV6-3|.
TGTGCCAGCAGTTACGATTCCCCAGGGACCTACGAGCAGTACTTC
CASSYDSPGTYEQYF
>.|TRBJ2-2|TRBV7-4|.
TGTGCCAGCACCCAAAGCCCAGACTGGCGAGTCACCGGGGAGCTGTTTTTT
CASTQSPDWRVTGELFF
>.|TRBJ1-5|TRBV7-8|.
TGTGCCAGCAGCGCAGGCAGGGTGAGGCAGCCCCAGCATTTT
CASSAGRVRQPQHF
>.|TRBJ2-5|TRBV5-1|TRBD2
TGCGCCAGCAGCCCGGTGCTAGCGGGGGGCCTCGTGAAGACCCAGTACTTC
CASSPVLAGGLVKTQYF
>.|TRBJ2-1|TRBV5-5|.
TGTGCCAGCAGCTACCAACTCGGACTGGCCAATGAGCAGTTCTTC
CASSYQLGLANEQFF
>few|TRBJ1-3|TRBV19|.
TGTGCCAGTAGTATGGGAGATTTCTCTGGAAACACCATATATTTT
CASSMGDFSGNTIYF
>few|TRBJ2-2|TRBV5-1|TRBD2
TGCGCCAGCAGACACCCGACTAGCGGGGGGGCCAAGAGTACCGGGGAGCTGTTTTTT
CASRHPTSGGAKSTGELFF
>once|TRBJ2-6|TRBV7-6|.
TGTGCCAGCAGCTTATCGGAGCAACCGGGTGGTGGCGGGGCCAACGTCCTGACTTTC
CASSLSEQPGGGGANVLTF
>.|TRBJ2-1|TRBV5-1|TRBD2
TGCGCCAGCAGCTTGGGCCCTAGCGGGAGGGACAATGAGCAGTTCTTC
CASSLGPSGRDNEQFF
>.|TRBJ1-2|TRBV7-9|.
TGTGCCAGCAGCCTCGACTTTGGCTACACCTTC
CASSLDFGYTF
>.|TRBJ2-3|TRBV14|TRBD2
TGTGCCAGCAGGCCGATGGCGGGAGGACCAGATACGCAGTATTTT
CASRPMAGGPDTQYF
>few|TRBJ1-6|TRBV7-6|.
TGTGCCAGCAGCCAGGGTGGTAATTCACCCCTCCACTTT
CASSQGGNSPLHF
>.|TRBJ2-7|TRBV4-2|TRBD2
TGTGCCAGCAGCCAAGATCTGGCCCCAGGCGGGGGGCCCCACGAGCAGTACTTC
CASSQDLAPGGGPHEQYF
>once|TRBJ1-4|TRBV28|TRBD1
TGTGCCAGCAGTTTGCCGGGCGGGACAGATAATGAAAAACTGTTTTTT
CASSLPGGTDNEKLFF
>.|TRBJ1-1|TRBV5-6|TRBD1
TGTGCCAGCAGCTGGGACAGGGGCTTGAGAACTGAAGCTTTCTTT
CASSWDRGLRTEAFF